A selection of T cell receptor beta chains follows, all from one sample in a study of control samples from healthy donors and cancer patients. Measured with immunoSEQ multiplex PCR; TCRdb has only the in-frame clones, and not every one. The data contain tens of thousands of clones, roughly 90% of them singletons. The material sequenced was PBMCs. The receptor source for this set is a man between 45 and 60 years old with head and neck cancer. CDR3s include the opening cysteine and the closing phenylalanine or tryptophan. D genes are given only for firm matches. Expanded clones are given a class, and other clones once, few, many or no size at all.

v_gene	d_gene	abundance	j_gene	CDR3nt	CDR3aa
TRBV3-1/TRBV3-2	NA	NA	TRBJ1-3	TGTGCCAGCAGCCTATCTGACTCTGGAAACACCATATATTTT	CASSLSDSGNTIYF
TRBV4-2	NA	few	TRBJ1-2	TGTGCCAGCAGCGAAAGATTGGACAAAGCTAACTATGGCTACACCTTC	CASSERLDKANYGYTF
TRBV30	NA	NA	TRBJ2-6	TGTGCCTGGAGTCGGCGCGGAGTGGCCTCTGGGGCCAACGTCCTGACTTTC	CAWSRRGVASGANVLTF
TRBV6-5	TRBD1	NA	TRBJ1-1	TGTGCCAGCAGCTACAGGGGGCGAACTGAAGCTTTCTTT	CASSYRGRTEAFF
TRBV19	NA	few	TRBJ2-1	TGTGCCAGTAGTACGGGGGCCCGCTCCTACAATGAGCAGTTCTTC	CASSTGARSYNEQFF
TRBV5-4	TRBD1	NA	TRBJ2-5	TGTGCCAGCAGCTCGGCCGGGACAGAAGAGACCCAGTACTTC	CASSSAGTEETQYF
TRBV5-5	TRBD2	NA	TRBJ2-1	TGTGCCAGCAGCGCCGGGACTAGAGGGGGTCCGGAGCAGTTCTTC	CASSAGTRGGPEQFF
TRBV6-5	TRBD1	many	TRBJ1-2	TGTGCCAGCAGTTACGTACGGACAGGGGGAAACTATGGCTACACCTTC	CASSYVRTGGNYGYTF
TRBV4-1	NA	NA	TRBJ1-6	TGCGCCAGCAGCCAAGGGGAGGGGGGCTATTCACCCCTCCACTTT	CASSQGEGGYSPLHF
TRBV20-1	NA	NA	TRBJ1-5	TGCAGTGCTAGAGGGGGTGGGTCCCAGCATTTT	CSARGGGSQHF
TRBV18	NA	once	TRBJ2-2	TGTGCCAGCTCACTGCCGGGACGCTGGATGGACTTGAACACCGGGGAGCTGTTTTTT	CASSLPGRWMDLNTGELFF
TRBV6-5	TRBD1	NA	TRBJ1-5	TGTGCCAGCAGGAGAGACAGGGTGAATCAGCCCCAGCATTTT	CASRRDRVNQPQHF
TRBV5-4	TRBD1	once	TRBJ1-4	TGTGCCAGCAGCGCCGAGACAGGGTCCAATGAAAAACTGTTTTTT	CASSAETGSNEKLFF
TRBV11-2	NA	NA	TRBJ2-5	TGTGCCAGCAGCCCTACGGGAGCAGAGACCCAGTACTTC	CASSPTGAETQYF
TRBV3-1/TRBV3-2	TRBD2	few	TRBJ2-1	TGTGCCAGCAGCCCAACTAGCGGGGGTTACAATGAGCAGTTCTTC	CASSPTSGGYNEQFF
TRBV2	NA	NA	TRBJ1-2	TGTGCCAGCAGACGCGCGACCGCTATTACAGCTAACTATGGCTACACCTTC	CASRRATAITANYGYTF
TRBV4-1	TRBD1	NA	TRBJ2-7	TGCGCCAGCAGCCGATCCACAGGGGAGCGAAACGAGCAGTACTTC	CASSRSTGERNEQYF
TRBV12-3/TRBV12-4	NA	NA	TRBJ1-4	TGTGCCAGCAGGGGAAACATTTATGAAAAACTGTTTTTT	CASRGNIYEKLFF
TRBV5-6	TRBD2	NA	TRBJ2-2	TGTGCCAGCAGCTTGTTACGGGGGGCGAACACCGGGGAGCTGTTTTTT	CASSLLRGANTGELFF
TRBV10-3	TRBD2	NA	TRBJ2-1	TGTGCCACCACGACTAGCGGGAGCTCCTACAATGAGCAGTTCTTC	CATTTSGSSYNEQFF
TRBV5-6	NA	NA	TRBJ1-1	TGTGCCAGCAGCTGGGCCCTCACCTCGTCCACTGAAGCTTTCTTT	CASSWALTSSTEAFF
TRBV5-1	NA	once	TRBJ2-2	TGCGCCAGCAGCCCGCATGGACGGTCGGACACCGGGGAGCTGTTTTTT	CASSPHGRSDTGELFF
TRBV4-2	TRBD2	few	TRBJ2-7	TGTGCCAGCAGCCAGCGGCTAGCGGAACCTTACGAGCAGTACTTC	CASSQRLAEPYEQYF
TRBV3-1/TRBV3-2	TRBD1	NA	TRBJ2-5	TGTGCCAGCAGCCAGGACCGGGACAGGGGGCCCCAGACCCAGTACTTC	CASSQDRDRGPQTQYF
TRBV6-1	NA	NA	TRBJ2-3	TGTGCCAGCAGTGACGGCGGTAGCACAGATACGCAGTATTTT	CASSDGGSTDTQYF
TRBV10-3	TRBD1	NA	TRBJ2-7	TGTGCCATCAGTACGACAGGGTACTTTACCTACGAGCAGTACTTC	CAISTTGYFTYEQYF
TRBV28	TRBD2	NA	TRBJ2-5	TGTGCCAGCAGTTTATCGTGGCTAGCGGGGGAGACCCAAGAGACCCAGTACTTC	CASSLSWLAGETQETQYF
TRBV4-2	NA	NA	TRBJ1-6	TGTGCCAGCAGCCAAGATCCGGGCAGGGACGGGTCACCCCTCCACTTT	CASSQDPGRDGSPLHF
TRBV5-4	NA	NA	TRBJ2-3	TGTGCCAGCAGCTTGACGGGGGGCGCAGATACGCAGTATTTT	CASSLTGGADTQYF
TRBV6-2/TRBV6-3	TRBD1	once	TRBJ1-6	TGTGCCAGCAGTTACTCGGGACAGGCGACTAATTCACCCCTCCACTTT	CASSYSGQATNSPLHF
TRBV7-2	TRBD2	NA	TRBJ2-2	TGTGCCAGCAGCGCCCGGGGCGGGGGTCGCGGGGAGCTGTTTTTT	CASSARGGGRGELFF
TRBV11-1	NA	NA	TRBJ2-7	TGTGCCAGCACCGGGGCCTATTCCTACGAGCAGTACTTC	CASTGAYSYEQYF
TRBV5-8	NA	NA	TRBJ1-1	TGTGCCAGCAGCTTCACAGGGATGGCTTCCACTGAAGCTTTCTTT	CASSFTGMASTEAFF
TRBV24-1	NA	NA	TRBJ2-3	TGTGCCACCAGTGTAGGGAACACAGATACGCAGTATTTT	CATSVGNTDTQYF
TRBV5-1	TRBD1	NA	TRBJ1-2	TGCGCCAGCAGCTTGGACAGGGGCATCGGCTACACCTTC	CASSLDRGIGYTF
TRBV12-3/TRBV12-4	NA	NA	TRBJ2-1	TGTGCCAGCAGTTTCCCAGCAAATGAGCAGTTCTTC	CASSFPANEQFF
TRBV19	NA	NA	TRBJ1-1	TGTGCCAGTTTGGGAGCAGGGGAAGGGAACACTGAAGCTTTCTTT	CASLGAGEGNTEAFF
TRBV4-2	NA	NA	TRBJ2-5	TGTGCCAGCAGCCAAGATAACCAAGAGACCCAGTACTTC	CASSQDNQETQYF
TRBV5-6	NA	NA	TRBJ2-2	TGTGCCAGCAGCTACGCCAGAACGTATAACACCGGGGAGCTGTTTTTT	CASSYARTYNTGELFF
TRBV24-1	NA	NA	TRBJ2-1	TGTGCCACCAGTGATTCAAGCCGCTCCTACAATGAGCAGTTCTTC	CATSDSSRSYNEQFF
TRBV2	NA	NA	TRBJ1-6	TGTGCCAGCAATGCTAACTCCTATAATTCACCCCTCCACTTT	CASNANSYNSPLHF
TRBV2	TRBD1	NA	TRBJ2-3	TGTGCCACCCAATGGGGACAGGGGACAGATACGCAGTATTTT	CATQWGQGTDTQYF
TRBV6-5	NA	few	TRBJ2-5	TGTGCCAGCAGTCGGACGGCAATAAATCAAGAGACCCAGTACTTC	CASSRTAINQETQYF
TRBV4-3	NA	NA	TRBJ2-7	TGCGCCAGCAGCCAAGAATGGCTAGGGAGCTCCTACGAGCAGTACTTC	CASSQEWLGSSYEQYF
TRBV6-2/TRBV6-3	TRBD2	NA	TRBJ2-7	TGTGCCAGCAGTTGGGAGGGGTACGAGCAGTACTTC	CASSWEGYEQYF
TRBV7-3	NA	NA	TRBJ2-3	TGTGCCAGCAGCTTAATTACAGGGGGGGACGATACGCAGTATTTT	CASSLITGGDDTQYF
TRBV5-5	NA	once	TRBJ2-2	TGTGCCAGCAGCTTGAGGGAAGCGAACACCGGGGAGCTGTTTTTT	CASSLREANTGELFF